The 6 T cell receptor beta chains below come from one sample, sequenced in a study of T cell repertoires in cytomegalovirus infection. TCRdb used MiXCR to reprocess the reads, holding one entry per CDR3 protein. The sample comprises approximately 500,000 distinct CDR3 sequences, approximately 25% of which are singletons, and 13% rests with the top ten. Material: PBMCs. All receptors derive from a human donor in good health (CMV status not recorded). Some clones in this sample may be carry-over from other donors' samples.

J is TRBJ2-5 and V is TRBV28; 9 nucleotides agree with TRBD2. V shed 6 bases, J shed 2 bases, and the junction held 7 bases outside the gene matches. The germline CDR1 and CDR2 sequences are MDHEN and SYDVKM. The length of the CDR3 is 15 residues. CDR3 bases: TGTGCCAGCAGCCCGCGGGAGGGCCATCAAGAGACCCAGTACTTC. Its translation is CASSPREGHQETQYF.

This clonotype was found a few times. The chain recombines TRBV12-3 or TRBV12-4 with TRBJ2-7, with 7 bases that match TRBD1. The CDR3 has 13 residues. Trimming at V came to 8 bases and at J to 3 bases, leaving 7 bases not matched to a gene. This chain's CDR3 is CASSRQGIYEQYV. CDR3 coding DNA: TGTGCCAGCTCCCGACAGGGAATCTACGAGCAGTACGTC.

The chain uses TRBV9 and TRBJ2-1; possibly TRBD2 for D (6 bases). Between the trimmed V and J ends, which lost 0 bases and 0 bases, there was a span of 13 bases. CDR3 length equals 17 residues. In germline, CDR1 is SGDLS, CDR2 YYNGEE. The CDR3 region is CASSVGGGTSSYNEQFF. CDR3 DNA: TGTGCCAGCAGCGTAGGTGGAGGGACGAGCTCCTACAATGAGCAGTTCTTC.

The rearrangement links TRBV13 to TRBJ1-6, with D uncertain. CDR3 length: 16 residues. V lost 0 bases and J lost 11, with 17 bases in between. The germline V gene encodes CDR1 PRHDT and CDR2 FYEKMQ (reference sequence). Here the CDR3 reads CASSLGIGPTSPPLHF. The CDR3 DNA follows: TGTGCCAGCAGCTTAGGCATAGGACCGACCTCCCCACCCCTCCACTTT.

There are many counts of this clonotype. This chain links TRBV7-8 with TRBJ2-2, with 11 positions matching TRBD1. V lost 1 base, J lost 5 bases, and 3 bases stayed unmatched. The CDR3 covers 16 residues. From germline, CDR1 is SGHVS and CDR2 FQNEAQ. The DNA of the CDR3 is TGTGCCAGCAGCTTAGGGACAGGGGGCGGTACCGGGGAGCTGTTTTTT. Encoded protein: CASSLGTGGGTGELFF. The full variable domain, in which reference TRBV7-8 and TRBJ2-2 provide the parts outside the CDR3, is GAGVSQSPRYKVAKRGQDVALRCDPISGHVSLFWYQQALGQGPEFLTYFQNEAQLDKSGLPSDRFFAERPEGSVSTLKIQRTQQEDSAVYLCASSLGTGGGTGELFFGEGSRLTVL.

The J gene is TRBJ1-2, the V gene TRBV20-1; D unresolved. Trimming took 1 base from V and 2 from J, leaving 11 bases between them. Germline V gene data show CDR1 as DFQATT and CDR2 as SNEGSKA (reference sequence). The CDR3 has 14 amino acids. The CDR3 region is CSARARRRNYGYTF. In DNA, the CDR3 is TGCAGTGCTAGAGCTAGGAGGAGGAACTATGGCTACACCTTC.